This passage covers 19 T cell receptor beta chains from one sample sequenced in a study of blood T cell repertoires in COVID-19. Profiling relied on immunoSEQ multiplex PCR, and the TCRdb table lists in-frame clones only, not all of them. The sample consists of 400,000 or so clones, around 91% of them appearing once. The sequenced sample was PBMCs or T cells enriched from blood (not recorded which). The receptors originated from a man younger than 35 who had recovered from COVID-19.

The chain is built from TRBV15 and TRBJ1-1; D ambiguous. Per germline, CDR1 LNHNV and CDR2 YYDKDF (reference sequence). The CDR3 sequence is 16 residues long. The V and J ends lost 0 bases and 1 base respectively, with 12 bases between them. CDR3 sequence: CATSRDLGSRNTEAFF. The CDR3 region has the DNA TGTGCCACCAGCAGAGATTTGGGGAGTAGGAACACTGAAGCTTTCTTT.

This clone appeared a single time. The V gene is TRBV28, the J gene TRBJ1-1; D gene ambiguous. Trimming removed 8 bases at V and 7 bases at J, with 20 bases between. Germline-derived CDR1 and CDR2 are MDHEN and SYDVKM. CDR3 length: 14 residues. The CDR3 reads CASPSPGGTREAFF. The CDR3 DNA sequence: TGTGCCAGCCCATCACCGGGAGGCACTCGTGAAGCTTTCTTT. Full variable domain (outside the CDR3, taken from reference TRBV28 and TRBJ1-1): DVKVTQSSRYLVKRTGEKVFLECVQDMDHENMFWYRQDPGLGLRLIYFSYDVKMKEKGDIPEGYSVSREKKERFSLILESASTNQTSMYLCASPSPGGTREAFFGQGTRLTVV.

This chain connects TRBV2 to TRBJ1-5; 9 positions agree with TRBD1. From germline, CDR1 is SNHLY and CDR2 FYNNEI. The junction had 5 bases not matched to a gene; V was cut back by 0 bases and J by 5 bases. The CDR3 sequence is 16 residues long. The CDR3 reads CASSEATGTGYQPQHF. The DNA of the CDR3 is TGTGCCAGCAGTGAAGCCACCGGGACAGGGTATCAGCCCCAGCATTTT.

J is TRBJ2-2 and V is TRBV3-1 (or the pseudogene TRBV3-2); no reliable D call. Trimming left V 1 base short and J 3 bases short, with 9 bases between. Germline CDR1 reads LGHDT; CDR2 reads YNNKEL (reference sequence). This CDR3 spans 15 amino acids. The CDR3 sequence: CASSQAPYYTGELFF. CDR3 DNA sequence: TGTGCCAGCAGCCAAGCGCCCTATTACACCGGGGAGCTGTTTTTT.

The gene calls are TRBV2 and TRBJ1-2; D remains ambiguous. Looked up from germline, CDR1 is SNHLY and CDR2 is FYNNEI. The CDR3 totals 13 residues. Trimming stripped 6 bases from V and 5 bases from J, with 13 bases between. CDR3 bases: TGTGCCAGCAGGGCGGGAAGGGAATATGGCTACACCTTC. This encodes CASRAGREYGYTF.

This clone showed up just a few times. V usage is TRBV9 and J usage is TRBJ1-3; 9 bases agree with TRBD1. The CDR3 consists of 16 residues. The V and J ends lost 3 bases and 0 bases, in that order; junction bases with no gene match: 4. The germline gives CDR1 SGDLS, CDR2 YYNGEE. The CDR3 DNA reads TGTGCCAGCAGCGAGACAGGGGGTAGCTCTGGAAACACCATATATTTT. Amino acids: CASSETGGSSGNTIYF.

The V gene is TRBV7-6, the J gene TRBJ2-7; 12 nucleotides line up with TRBD1. V lost 5 bases and J lost 2; bases outside the gene matches: 4. Germline V gene sequence: CDR1 SGHVS, CDR2 FNYEAQ. This CDR3 is built from 15 residues. This CDR3 is CASSLGQGATYEQYF. The DNA of the CDR3 is TGTGCCAGCAGCCTGGGACAGGGGGCCACCTACGAGCAGTACTTC.

The rearrangement joins TRBV6-5 to TRBJ2-1; 8 nucleotides line up with TRBD1. The V gene end was trimmed by 7 bases and the J gene end by 6 bases; junction bases not matched to a gene: 5. The germline V gene has CDR1 MNHEY and CDR2 SVGAGI. CDR3 size: 13 residues. This chain's CDR3 is CASNGQGPNEQFF. The CDR3 region has the DNA TGTGCCAGCAATGGACAGGGACCCAATGAGCAGTTCTTC.

This clone came up once. The chain combines TRBV2 with TRBJ2-5; 9 bases match TRBD2. Trimming took 8 bases from V and 5 from J; bases not matched to a gene: 12. Per the germline V gene, CDR1 is SNHLY and CDR2 is FYNNEI. This CDR3 has 15 residues. This CDR3 is CASSGLAGDGETQYF. In DNA form, the CDR3 reads TGTGCCAGCTCCGGATTAGCGGGAGATGGTGAGACCCAGTACTTC.

This chain connects TRBV30 to TRBJ2-2, with TRBD1 as a possible D gene (6 bases). Germline V lookup: CDR1 GTSNPN, CDR2 SVGIG (reference sequence). CDR3 length equals 17 residues. V was clipped by 1 base and J by 4 bases, with 19 bases between them. In DNA form, the CDR3 reads TGTGCCTGGAGTGCAGTGAGTACAGGGTTTATCACCGGGGAGCTGTTTTTT. This encodes CAWSAVSTGFITGELFF.

This clone was detected only once. CDR3 sequence: CASTTGQGEAFF. CDR3 nucleotides: TGTGCCAGCACCACCGGACAGGGTGAAGCTTTCTTT. This chain joins TRBV28 and TRBJ1-1; 8 nucleotides line up with TRBD1. The CDR3 totals 12 residues. CDR1 is MDHEN, CDR2 SYDVKM, per germline. V gave up 7 bases and J gave up 7 bases; unmatched junction bases: 5.

V usage is TRBV11-2 and J usage is TRBJ2-7; the D is unclear. V dropped 1 base and J dropped 2 bases, with 12 bases sitting between them. Per the germline V gene, CDR1 is SGHAT and CDR2 is FQNNGV. The CDR3 contains 15 residues. This chain's CDR3 is CASSLGRSLTYEQYF. The CDR3 coding sequence is TGTGCCAGCAGCTTAGGTCGGTCGCTAACCTACGAGCAGTACTTC.

Regarding this clone: At one of its ends the junction is not consistent with the germline gene, which may arise from a read error. The chain couples TRBV13 to TRBJ1-1; 10 bases are a match to TRBD1. The CDR3 is made up of 14 amino acids. CDR1 is PRHDT and CDR2 is FYEKMQ in the germline V gene (reference sequence). CDR3 DNA: TGTGCCAGCAGCATAGGACAGGGGGTGGGTGAAGCTTTCTTT. Its protein product is CASSIGQGVGEAFF.

V gene TRBV5-6 combines with J gene TRBJ1-2, with D perhaps matching TRBD1 (6 bases). Germline CDR1 is SGHDT and CDR2 is YYEEEE. The CDR3 loop spans 14 amino acids. The V end lost 3 bases, the J end lost 4 bases, and 13 bases lay between the germline ends. The DNA of the CDR3 is TGTGCCAGCAGCTCTCCAGGGGTGAGCTATGGCTACACCTTC. Amino acid sequence: CASSSPGVSYGYTF.

This chain connects TRBV28 to TRBJ1-2; 9 nucleotides line up with TRBD1. The CDR3 contains 14 residues. Germline V gives CDR1 MDHEN, CDR2 SYDVKM. Trimming at V came to 9 bases and at J to 5 bases, leaving 10 bases not matched to a gene. CDR3: CASSYRGQYYGYTF. CDR3 DNA: TGTGCCAGTTCGTACAGGGGGCAATATTATGGCTACACCTTC.

The V call is TRBV27, the J call TRBJ2-1; 10 bases are a match to TRBD2. The CDR3 runs 18 residues. Germline V gives CDR1 MNHEY, CDR2 SMNVEV (reference sequence). The J segment lost 7 bases and the V segment lost 4 bases, leaving 16 bases of the junction unmatched. The CDR3 DNA follows: TGTGCCAGCAGTTCCCGTGGAGCGGGAGGGCCGAAAGATAATGAGCAGTTCTTC. Amino acid sequence: CASSSRGAGGPKDNEQFF.

The CDR3 spells CATSETGRPQHF. CDR3 nucleotide sequence: TGTGCCACCAGTGAGACAGGTCGGCCCCAGCATTTT. This sequence joins TRBV24-1 and TRBJ1-5, with TRBD1 as a possible D gene (6 bases). The CDR3 contains 12 residues. The V and J ends lost 4 bases and 9 bases respectively, with 9 bases between them. Germline CDR1 reads KGHDR; CDR2 reads SFDVKD.

The chain combines TRBV27 with TRBJ1-1; 9 nucleotides agree with TRBD1. With 3 bases clipped from V and 5 bases from J, the junction kept 10 bases outside the gene matches. Per germline, CDR1 MNHEY and CDR2 SMNVEV (reference sequence). This CDR3 region has 16 residues. In DNA form, the CDR3 reads TGTGCCAGCAGTTTTACCCCGGGACAGGGACGTACTGAAGCTTTCTTT. It translates to CASSFTPGQGRTEAFF.

This clone has only one observation. The chain has TRBV7-3 and TRBJ1-2, with 7 bases that match TRBD1. The J segment lost 4 bases and the V segment lost 3 bases, leaving 8 bases of the junction unmatched. CDR1 is SGHTA, CDR2 FQGTGA, per germline. There are 15 residues in the CDR3. CDR3 coding DNA: TGTGCCAGCAGCTTTCCCGGACAGGCGATCTATGGCTACACCTTC. Protein product: CASSFPGQAIYGYTF.